The clone carrying this T cell receptor beta chain was seen repeatedly, ten times or more. The data were obtained in a study of identical twins. A universal primer site arose from template switching, and cDNA bore unique molecular identifiers. TCRdb itself ran the 5' RACE reads through MiXCR, one entry per CDR3 protein. The sample contains 250,000 or so distinct CDR3 sequences, approximately 8.3% of which appear only once. In every case, the donor was a healthy Caucasian. With 0 bases removed from V and 2 bases from J, the gap between germline ends came to 15 bases. This CDR3 is built from 17 residues. Germline V gene data show CDR1 as MNHEY and CDR2 as SVGAGI. This sample was also put to use in a study of yellow fever vaccine responses in identical twins.

The chain uses TRBV6-5 and TRBJ2-3; no reliable D call. The sequence derives from a woman between 18 and 29 years old in good health. Sequencing input: CD8+ T cells sorted from blood. The CDR3 here is CASSYSLEVAVTDTQYF. The CDR3 nucleotides are TGTGCCAGCAGTTACTCACTTGAAGTAGCCGTCACAGATACGCAGTATTTT.